This TCR beta chain was captured in a study of OX40 agonist ivuxolimab in advanced cancers. Looking at the study overall: Ivuxolimab, which targeted the costimulatory receptor OX40 (CD134), was an agonistic, fully human IgG2 monoclonal antibody. Intravenous ivuxolimab was administered to patients every 2 weeks at six dose levels: 0.01, 0.1, 0.3, 1.5, 3 and 10 mg/kg. Among the roughly 54 dose-escalation patients, about 20 had hepatocellular carcinoma, about 15 melanoma, 9 renal cell carcinoma and 9 head and neck cancer. In the dose-escalation cohort, around four fifths of patients were male, and the mean age was roughly 60 years with a range of about 23 to 79. Patients were allowed to have had prior anti-PD-1, anti-PD-L1 or anti-CTLA-4 therapy, and approximately 39% of the dose-escalation patients had been treated with checkpoint inhibitors. Partial responses occurred in three dose-escalation patients, of whom one had hepatocellular carcinoma and two had cutaneous melanoma. Peripheral TCRbeta sequencing aimed to test whether ivuxolimab altered TCR sequence diversity and caused clonal T-cell expansion. The paper describes the monotherapy dose-escalation part (N ≈ 49 patients) of the phase I trial of ivuxolimab. The full study reports these points: Low levels of normalized T-cell clonal expansion were also seen in some patients who did not respond. Which antigens the clonally expanded peripheral T cells were specific for was not determined. In the 0.1-3.0 mg/kg groups, partial responders had among the lowest normalized peripheral clonal expansion, particularly in CD8+ T cells. At doses of 0.1 to 3.0 mg/kg, clonal expansion of both CD4+ and CD8+ blood T cells was observed from baseline to week 6. After ivuxolimab, CD8+ T cells had more expanded clones than CD4+ T cells on average.

As to this clone: Its antigen is not yet known. No much larger clonotype is one base removed from it; base qualities were not supplied.

V sheds 2 bases and J sheds 2 bases, leaving 7 bases between their ends. CDR1 and CDR2 were assigned from the germline V gene as KGHSH and LQKENI. The CDR3, cysteine through phenylalanine, is 14 amino acids long. The entry retains the CDR3 DNA only, 42 bases that are in frame from base 1. Genomic DNA was extracted from sorted cells for sequencing of the TCRbeta CDR3 region. TCRbeta CDR3 regions were sequenced using the immunoSEQ Assay. Held by TCRdb, this immuneACCESS table contains in-frame sequences only and omits some clones. Under half of the omission traces to an unresolved V gene where checked; the cause of the rest is unknown. For this sample there are over 85,000 clones; around 83% appear just once. The ten biggest clones cover almost 1.5% of the sample. Patients with autoimmune disease history or receiving systemic immunosuppression were excluded from the trial. In every dose cohort, peripheral blood was drawn for TCR sequencing at baseline, cycle 4 day 1, and cycle 7 day 1. The samples were drawn from a first-in-human, open-label, multicenter phase I dose-escalation trial of ivuxolimab. Adults with locally advanced or metastatic melanoma, renal cell, hepatocellular, or head and neck squamous cell carcinoma were enrolled in the trial. Before TCR sequencing, CD4+ and CD8+ T cells were separately sorted from peripheral blood.

The chain is encoded by TRBV18 joined to TRBJ1-5; a tentative D match to TRBD1 spans 5 bases. The TCR was taken from an adult with an advanced solid tumor such as melanoma, head and neck, liver or kidney cancer. This material consisted of CD4+ or CD8+ T cells sorted from blood, taken in a trial of the OX40 agonist ivuxolimab. The DNA sequence is TGTGCCAGCTCACCAGGGGCGGGCAATCAGCCCCAGCATTTT. This gives the protein CASSPGAGNQPQHF.